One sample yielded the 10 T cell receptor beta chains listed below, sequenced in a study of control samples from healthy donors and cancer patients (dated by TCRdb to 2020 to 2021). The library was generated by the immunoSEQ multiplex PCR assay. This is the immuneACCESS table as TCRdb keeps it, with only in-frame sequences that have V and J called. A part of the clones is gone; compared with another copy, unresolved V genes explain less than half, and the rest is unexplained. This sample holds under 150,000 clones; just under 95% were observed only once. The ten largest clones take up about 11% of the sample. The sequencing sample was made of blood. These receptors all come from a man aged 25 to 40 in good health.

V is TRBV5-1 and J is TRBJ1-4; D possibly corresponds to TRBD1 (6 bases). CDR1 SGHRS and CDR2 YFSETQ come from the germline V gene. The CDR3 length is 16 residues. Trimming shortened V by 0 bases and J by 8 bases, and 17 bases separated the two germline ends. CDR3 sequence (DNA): TGCGCCAGCAGCTTGGCCGGGAGGGGGGTCGGCGAAAAACTGTTTTTT. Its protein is CASSLAGRGVGEKLFF.

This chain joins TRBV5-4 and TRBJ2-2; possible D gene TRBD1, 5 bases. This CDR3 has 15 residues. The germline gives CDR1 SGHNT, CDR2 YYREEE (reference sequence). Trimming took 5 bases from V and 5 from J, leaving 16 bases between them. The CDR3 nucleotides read TGTGCCAGCAGGCCGGGTGGGGCGAGTACCGGGGAGCTGTTTTTT. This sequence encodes CASRPGGASTGELFF.

The CDR3 sequence is CASSELTVNTEAFF. In nucleotides, the CDR3 is TGTGCCAGCAGTGAACTGACAGTGAACACTGAAGCTTTCTTT. The J gene is TRBJ1-1, the V gene TRBV2, with D possibly matching TRBD1 (5 bases). The V end lost 2 bases, the J end lost 0 bases, and 7 bases lay between the germline ends. Germline-derived CDR1 and CDR2 are SNHLY and FYNNEI. The CDR3 contains 14 residues.

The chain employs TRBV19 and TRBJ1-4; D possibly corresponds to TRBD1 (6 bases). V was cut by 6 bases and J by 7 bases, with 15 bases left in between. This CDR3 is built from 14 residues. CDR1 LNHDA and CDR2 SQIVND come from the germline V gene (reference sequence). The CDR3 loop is CASSRGALSEKLFF. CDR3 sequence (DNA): TGTGCCAGTAGCCGGGGGGCGTTGTCTGAAAAACTGTTTTTT.

In DNA, the CDR3 is TGTGCCAGCAGCTTAGATCGGACAGGGGGGAACACTGAAGCTTTCTTT. The encoded protein is CASSLDRTGGNTEAFF. V gene TRBV11-2 combines with J gene TRBJ1-1, with 10 nucleotides matching TRBD1. J lost 1 base, V lost 0 bases, and 2 bases had no gene match. The germline CDR1 and CDR2 sequences are SGHAT and FQNNGV. The CDR3 loop spans 16 amino acids. The whole variable domain, filled in from reference TRBV11-2 and TRBJ1-1, reads EAGVAQSPRYKIIEKRQSVAFWCNPISGHATLYWYQQILGQGPKLLIQFQNNGVVDDSQLPKDRFSAERLKGVDSTLKIQPAKLEDSAVYLCASSLDRTGGNTEAFFGQGTRLTVV.

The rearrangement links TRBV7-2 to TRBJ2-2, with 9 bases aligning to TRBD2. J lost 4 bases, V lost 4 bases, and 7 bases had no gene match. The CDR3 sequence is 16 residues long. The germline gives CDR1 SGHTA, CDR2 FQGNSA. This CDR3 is CASSSLAGRSTGELFF. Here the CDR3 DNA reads TGTGCCAGCAGCTCACTAGCGGGTCGTTCCACCGGGGAGCTGTTTTTT.

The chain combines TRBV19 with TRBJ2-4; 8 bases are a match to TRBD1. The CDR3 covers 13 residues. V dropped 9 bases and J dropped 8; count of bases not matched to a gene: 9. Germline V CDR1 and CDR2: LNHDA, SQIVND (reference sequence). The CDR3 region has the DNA TGTGCCAGCAGTCTAGGACAGGGTTACATTCAGTACTTC. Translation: CASSLGQGYIQYF.

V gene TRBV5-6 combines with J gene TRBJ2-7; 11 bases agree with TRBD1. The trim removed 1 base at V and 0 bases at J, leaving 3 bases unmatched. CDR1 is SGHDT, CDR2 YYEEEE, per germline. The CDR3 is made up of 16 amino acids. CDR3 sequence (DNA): TGTGCCAGCAGCTTGTGGACAGGGGGCACCTCCTACGAGCAGTACTTC. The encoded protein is CASSLWTGGTSYEQYF.

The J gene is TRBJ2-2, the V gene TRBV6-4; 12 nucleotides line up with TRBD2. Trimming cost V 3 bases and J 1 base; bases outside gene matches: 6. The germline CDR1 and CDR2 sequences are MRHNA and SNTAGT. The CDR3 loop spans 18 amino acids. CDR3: CASSESSSGRVNTGELFF. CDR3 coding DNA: TGTGCCAGCAGTGAATCGTCTAGCGGGAGGGTGAACACCGGGGAGCTGTTTTTT.

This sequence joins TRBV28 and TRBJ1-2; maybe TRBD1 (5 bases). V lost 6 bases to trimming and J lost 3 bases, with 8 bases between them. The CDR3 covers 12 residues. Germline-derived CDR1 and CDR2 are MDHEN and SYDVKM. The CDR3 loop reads CASRTEHYGYTF. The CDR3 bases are TGTGCCAGCAGGACAGAACACTATGGCTACACCTTC.